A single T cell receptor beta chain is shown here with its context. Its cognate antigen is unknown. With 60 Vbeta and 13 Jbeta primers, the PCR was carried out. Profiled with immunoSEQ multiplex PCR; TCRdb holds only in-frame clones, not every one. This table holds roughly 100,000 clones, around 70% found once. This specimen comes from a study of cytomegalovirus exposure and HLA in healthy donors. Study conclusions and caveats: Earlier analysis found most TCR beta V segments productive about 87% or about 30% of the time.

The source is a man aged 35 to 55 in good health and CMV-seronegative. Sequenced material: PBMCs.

The CDR3 protein is CASSLVRQIMNTEAFF. The CDR3 DNA follows: TGTGCCAGCAGCTTGGTGCGACAAATAATGAACACTGAAGCTTTCTTT. The rearrangement uses TRBV5-6 and TRBJ1-1; D is uncertain. The germline CDR1 and CDR2 sequences are SGHDT and YYEEEE. V gave up 0 bases and J gave up 0 bases, with 12 bases separating them. This CDR3 is built from 16 residues.